Presented here are 22 T cell receptor beta chains from one specimen sequenced in a study of CD8+ T cells in alopecia areata. As for treatment: oral pan-JAK inhibitor, 5-10 mg twice daily. Extraction and reverse transcription of RNA yielded cDNA as the sequencing template. Sequencing was performed with immunoSEQ multiplex PCR; in TCRdb, only in-frame clones are kept and a portion is missing. Of approximately 100,000 clones listed, 55% to 70% are singletons. This specimen consisted of CD8+ T cells sorted from blood, obtained between weeks 55 and 65, from a patient treated with tofacitinib. The receptor source for this set is a human donor with alopecia areata.

V and J are TRBV6-5 and TRBJ1-3; D possibly corresponds to TRBD1 (5 bases). Trimming cost V 5 bases and J 2 bases, with 13 bases left between them. CDR1 and CDR2 from the germline V gene are MNHEY and SVGAGI. The CDR3 is 15 residues long. The CDR3 protein is CASSSQRGTGNTIYF. The DNA for the CDR3 is TGTGCCAGCAGTAGCCAACGGGGGACTGGAAACACCATATATTTT.

The chain carries TRBV30 and TRBJ2-7; either TRBD1 or TRBD2 may fit D (5 bases each). V was trimmed by 8 bases and J by 9 bases, leaving 17 bases between them. Germline V lookup: CDR1 GTSNPN, CDR2 SVGIG (reference sequence). This CDR3 spans 11 amino acids. The CDR3 here is CAGQEGLRQYF. In nucleotides, the CDR3 is TGTGCCGGGCAAGAGGGGTTACGGCAGTACTTC.

J is TRBJ1-4 and V is TRBV5-1; D possibly corresponds to TRBD1 (6 bases). V was cut by 3 bases and J by 4 bases, with 10 bases left in between. This CDR3 is built from 14 residues. Germline V gene data show CDR1 as SGHRS and CDR2 as YFSETQ. The CDR3 region is CASSSDSFNEKLFF. Here the CDR3 DNA reads TGCGCCAGCAGCTCGGACAGTTTTAATGAAAAACTGTTTTTT. Variable domain in full (rest from reference TRBV5-1 and TRBJ1-4): KAGVTQTPRYLIKTRGQQVTLSCSPISGHRSVSWYQQTPGQGLQFLFEYFSETQRNKGNFPGRFSGRQFSNSRSEMNVSTLELGDSALYLCASSSDSFNEKLFFGSGTQLSVL.

The J gene is TRBJ2-3, the V gene TRBV27; 10 bases map to TRBD2. The trim removed 7 bases at V and 3 bases at J, leaving 7 bases unmatched. CDR1 and CDR2 (germline): MNHEY, SMNVEV (reference sequence). CDR3 size: 15 residues. CDR3 in amino acids: CASTPAGGLTDTQYF. The CDR3 coding sequence is TGTGCCAGCACCCCAGCGGGGGGGCTAACAGATACGCAGTATTTT.

Here the CDR3 DNA reads TGTGCCAGCAGCCCTACGACAGGGACCTATGGCTACACCTTC. Its translation is CASSPTTGTYGYTF. V usage is TRBV5-6 and J usage is TRBJ1-2; 7 bases match TRBD1. The germline gives CDR1 SGHDT, CDR2 YYEEEE. The CDR3 is 14 residues long. V dropped 4 bases and J dropped 4; count of bases not matched to a gene: 7.

This clone came up once. V usage is TRBV6-1 and J usage is TRBJ2-2, with 7 positions matching TRBD1. Germline CDR1 is MNHNS and CDR2 is SASEGT. The junction had 9 bases not matched to a gene; V was cut back by 1 base and J by 7 bases. The CDR3 has 16 residues. CDR3 amino acids: CASSEGSGQWNGELFF. The DNA for the CDR3 is TGTGCCAGCAGTGAAGGTTCGGGACAGTGGAACGGGGAGCTGTTTTTT.

There are a few counts of this clone. This chain links TRBV10-3 with TRBJ2-7; the D is unclear. V dropped 4 bases and J dropped 1 base, with 8 bases sitting between them. The CDR3 spans 13 residues. Germline V CDR1 and CDR2: ENHRY, SYGVKD. CDR3 coding DNA: TGTGCCATCAGTGGTCGGCAATCCTACGAGCAGTACTTC. Amino acid sequence: CAISGRQSYEQYF.

The CDR3 sequence is CASSPGTGSGELFF. The CDR3 DNA is TGTGCCAGCAGTCCCGGGACAGGGTCCGGGGAGCTGTTTTTT. The chain uses TRBV6-5 and TRBJ2-2, with 9 bases aligning to TRBD1. Germline assignment: CDR1 MNHEY and CDR2 SVGAGI. This CDR3 comprises 14 residues. V lost 5 bases to trimming and J lost 6 bases; unmatched junction nucleotides: 4.

The chain couples TRBV2 to TRBJ2-2; a possible D gene is TRBD2 (5 bases). Trimming took 6 bases from V and 5 from J, leaving 7 bases between them. From germline, CDR1 is SNHLY and CDR2 FYNNEI. The CDR3 spans 12 residues. This CDR3 reads CASRRVTGELFF. Written as DNA, the CDR3 is TGTGCCAGCAGGAGGGTTACCGGGGAGCTGTTTTTT.

This chain joins TRBV25-1 and TRBJ1-6, with D perhaps matching TRBD1 (6 bases). This CDR3 comprises 16 residues. Looked up from germline, CDR1 is MGHDK and CDR2 is SYGVNS. V dropped 3 bases and J dropped 0 bases, with 9 bases sitting between them. The CDR3 reads CASSDDRSSYNSPLHF. The CDR3 coding sequence is TGTGCCAGCAGTGACGACAGGAGCTCCTATAATTCACCCCTCCACTTT.

This clone was observed once. This chain uses TRBV13 with TRBJ1-2, with TRBD1 as a possible D gene (5 bases). Trimming left V 5 bases short and J 2 bases short, with 15 bases between. The CDR3 is 15 residues long. Germline V CDR1 and CDR2: PRHDT, FYEKMQ (reference sequence). The CDR3 DNA sequence: TGTGCCAGCAGCCCCGGCCGACAGCCAAACTATGGCTACACCTTC. It specifies CASSPGRQPNYGYTF. Together with reference TRBV13 and TRBJ1-2, the CDR3 gives the full variable domain: AAGVIQSPRHLIKEKRETATLKCYPIPRHDTVYWYQQGPGQDPQFLISFYEKMQSDKGSIPDRFSAQQFSDYHSELNMSSLELGDSALYFCASSPGRQPNYGYTFGSGTRLTVV.

The chain carries TRBV7-9 and TRBJ1-6; D call uncertain. V shed 2 bases and J shed 0 bases, with 11 bases lying between them. CDR1 is SEHNR, CDR2 FQNEAQ, per germline (reference sequence). The CDR3 is 17 residues long. The CDR3 DNA is TGTGCCAGCAGCTTAACCCCTGGGAGCTCCTATAATTCACCCCTCCACTTT. Protein product: CASSLTPGSSYNSPLHF.

A single count supports this clone. The V and J genes are TRBV25-1 and TRBJ1-1; 8 bases fit TRBD1. Germline assignment: CDR1 MGHDK and CDR2 SYGVNS. J lost 4 bases, V lost 5 bases, and 3 bases had no gene match. This CDR3 contains 13 residues. The CDR3 loop reads CASSQGAITEAFF. The CDR3 DNA follows: TGTGCCAGCAGTCAGGGGGCTATCACTGAAGCTTTCTTT.

The chain links TRBV27 to TRBJ1-1; no definite D call. CDR1 is MNHEY, CDR2 SMNVEV, per germline (reference sequence). The CDR3 loop spans 15 amino acids. Trimming removed 0 bases at V and 5 bases at J, with 13 bases between. For the CDR3, the DNA is TGTGCCAGCAGTTTATCCGGTACCCTCGGAACTGAAGCTTTCTTT. Translating gives CASSLSGTLGTEAFF.

V usage is TRBV13 and J usage is TRBJ2-5; weak D call: TRBD2 (7 bases). Germline V gives CDR1 PRHDT, CDR2 FYEKMQ (reference sequence). The CDR3 length is 16 residues. Trimming took 0 bases from V and 5 from J, leaving 16 bases between them. CDR3 nucleotide sequence: TGTGCCAGCAGCTTAGGGAGGGGGGGCGCCTCGGAGACCCAGTACTTC. This gives the protein CASSLGRGGASETQYF. Full variable domain (remainder filled in from reference TRBV13 and TRBJ2-5): AAGVIQSPRHLIKEKRETATLKCYPIPRHDTVYWYQQGPGQDPQFLISFYEKMQSDKGSIPDRFSAQQFSDYHSELNMSSLELGDSALYFCASSLGRGGASETQYFGPGTRLLVL.

This rearrangement joins TRBV29-1 to TRBJ2-5; D unresolved. The CDR3 loop spans 10 amino acids. Trimming removed 3 bases from V and 7 bases from J, with 6 bases in between. Germline V gene data show CDR1 as SQVTM and CDR2 as ANQGSEA. The CDR3 sequence: CSVEWGTQYF. CDR3 nucleotides: TGCAGCGTTGAGTGGGGGACCCAGTACTTC.

This clone was counted once. V usage is TRBV6-5 and J usage is TRBJ1-2, with D uncertain. Trimming left V 0 bases short and J 0 bases short, with 5 bases between. Per germline, CDR1 MNHEY and CDR2 SVGAGI. The CDR3 contains 14 residues. CDR3 nucleotides: TGTGCCAGCAGTTACTCATCAGCTAACTATGGCTACACCTTC. The encoded protein is CASSYSSANYGYTF.

The gene calls are TRBV13 and TRBJ2-1, with D perhaps matching TRBD1 or TRBD2 (5 bases each). The CDR3 runs 15 residues. The V gene lost 5 bases and the J gene lost 4 bases, with 15 bases spanning the gap. CDR1 PRHDT and CDR2 FYEKMQ come from the germline V gene (reference sequence). The CDR3, as DNA: TGTGCCAGCAGCGAAGGGACCACTCCGTACAATGAGCAGTTCTTC. This sequence encodes CASSEGTTPYNEQFF.

The CDR3 loop reads CASSPIPGGNQPQHF. In DNA, the CDR3 is TGTGCCAGCAGTCCTATCCCGGGGGGGAATCAGCCCCAGCATTTT. The gene calls are TRBV6-5 and TRBJ1-5; perhaps TRBD1 as D (5 bases). The CDR3 is 15 residues long. V was shortened by 5 bases and J by 4 bases, with 15 bases between the two germline ends. CDR1 and CDR2 (germline): MNHEY, SVGAGI.

J is TRBJ2-7 and V is TRBV6-5, with 8 bases aligning to TRBD2. V dropped 2 bases and J dropped 0; count of bases not matched to a gene: 3. There are 15 residues in the CDR3. Germline V lookup: CDR1 MNHEY, CDR2 SVGAGI. The chain's CDR3 is CASSYTGTSSYEQYF. CDR3 DNA sequence: TGTGCCAGCAGTTACACAGGGACTAGCTCCTACGAGCAGTACTTC.

The rearrangement joins TRBV4-1 to TRBJ2-7, with D perhaps matching TRBD1 (6 bases). With 0 bases removed from V and 3 bases from J, the gap between germline ends came to 15 bases. Germline values: CDR1 MGHRA, CDR2 YSYEKL. The CDR3 loop spans 16 amino acids. The CDR3, as DNA: TGCGCCAGCAGCCAAGAACAGGGAGACCCTATCTACGAGCAGTACTTC. Translating gives CASSQEQGDPIYEQYF.

The V call is TRBV12-5, the J call TRBJ2-2; D may correspond to TRBD1 or TRBD2 (5 bases each). The germline CDR1 and CDR2 sequences are LGHNT and FRNRAP. CDR3 length: 15 residues. V lost 4 bases, J lost 8 bases, and 17 bases lay in between. The CDR3 DNA follows: TGTGCTAGTGGTTCACCGGGGCCGTGGGGTGGGGAGCTGTTTTTT. It specifies CASGSPGPWGGELFF.